This T cell receptor (beta chain) was captured in a study of blood T cell repertoires in COVID-19. Study at large: COVID-19 samples, acute and convalescent, were from the United States, Italy and Spain. PBMCs, B-cell-depleted T cells, or T cells were the source of the cDNA or gDNA that made up the material.

Authors' data handling: Reference gene primer amplification gave estimated nucleated cell counts. Generated by immunoSEQ multiplex PCR, the TCRdb table keeps only in-frame clones and is missing some. The D gene and trimming were derived from the DNA, and the V and J assignments and clone size from that table. Seen here are about 70,000 clones, roughly 80% observed once, and the top ten hold around 5%. Germline V gene sequence: CDR1 GTSNPN, CDR2 SVGIG (reference sequence). V was clipped by 1 base and J by 0 bases, with 16 bases between them. The CDR3 has 17 residues. The sequence derives from an elderly woman with active or convalescent COVID-19. Input material: peripheral blood. The V call is TRBV30, the J call TRBJ1-5; D not certain. The CDR3, as DNA: TGTGCCTGGAGTGCCCCTGGACTCTCATATAGCAATCAGCCCCAGCATTTT. Translating gives CAWSAPGLSYSNQPQHF.